This T cell receptor beta chain was obtained from a study of vaccination effects on CD4 cells after COVID-19. V was cut by 2 bases and J by 0 bases, with 8 bases left in between. Germline-derived CDR1 and CDR2 are SGHTA and FQGTGA. This CDR3 comprises 15 residues. The study, taken as a whole, reports: Healthy vaccine recipients' vaccine-induced clones were almost all SARS-CoV-2 mono-reactive. There were few convalescent patients in the study and no early post-infection timepoints.

This clone came up once. Its target is not known. Using viral peptide pools, the ViraFEST assay grew out antigen-specific CD4+ T cells prior to sequencing. Having been cultured for about ten days, the cells underwent CD4+ T cell isolation. Previously uninfected by SARS-CoV-2, the vaccine recipients also showed negative nucleocapsid antibodies. After two million PBMC were placed in each well, they were cultured with about 10 IU/ml IL-2 and about 10 ug/ml peptides. The data were produced by immunoSEQ multiplex PCR, yet TCRdb's version contains in-frame clones alone and is incomplete. The sample comprises approximately 70,000 clones, about 70% of which are singletons, and roughly 2.9% rests with the top ten.

V and J are TRBV7-3 and TRBJ2-1, with no clear D. This clonotype originated in a human donor who received a COVID-19 vaccine. Here the sequenced sample was CD4+ T cells from PBMCs cultured with HCoV-NL63 spike peptides, taken before COVID-19 vaccination. The CDR3: CASSLVPSSYNEQFF. The CDR3 coding sequence is TGTGCCAGCAGCTTAGTTCCAAGCTCCTACAATGAGCAGTTCTTC.